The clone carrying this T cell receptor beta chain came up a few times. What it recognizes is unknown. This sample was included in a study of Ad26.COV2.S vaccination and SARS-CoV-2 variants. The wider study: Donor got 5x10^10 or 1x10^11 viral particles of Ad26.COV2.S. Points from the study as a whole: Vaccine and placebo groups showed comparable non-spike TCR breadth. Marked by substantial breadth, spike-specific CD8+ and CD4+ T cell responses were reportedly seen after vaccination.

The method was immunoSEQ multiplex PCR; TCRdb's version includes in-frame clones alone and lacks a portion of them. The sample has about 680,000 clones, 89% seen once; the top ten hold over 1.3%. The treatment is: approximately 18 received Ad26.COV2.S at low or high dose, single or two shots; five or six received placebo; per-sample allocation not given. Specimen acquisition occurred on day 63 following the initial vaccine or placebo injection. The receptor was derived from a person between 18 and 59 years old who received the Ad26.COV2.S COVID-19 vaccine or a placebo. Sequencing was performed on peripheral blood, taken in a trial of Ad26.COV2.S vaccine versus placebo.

In DNA form, the CDR3 reads TGTGCCAGCAGTCTACAGGGACGGCTCGGTCAGCCCCAGCATTTT. This encodes CASSLQGRLGQPQHF. The rearrangement joins TRBV6-5 to TRBJ1-5; tentatively, D is TRBD1 (6 bases). Trimming shortened V by 5 bases and J by 6 bases, and 17 bases separated the two germline ends. Germline V lookup: CDR1 MNHEY, CDR2 SVGAGI. The CDR3 loop spans 15 amino acids.